The rows below give T cell receptor beta chains drawn from one sample of a study of blood T cell repertoires in COVID-19. This table comes from immunoSEQ multiplex PCR, and its TCRdb copy is limited to in-frame clones, with some not included. The sample includes approximately 220,000 clones, roughly 84% of them seen just once. The sample taken for sequencing was peripheral blood. The source is a woman aged 25 to 39 who had recovered from COVID-19. Each CDR3 is given with its conserved first and last residue. D genes are given only for firm matches. Expanded clones get a size class; other rows say once, few or many, or leave the size out.

V gene	D gene	clone size	J gene	CDR3 protein	CDR3 DNA
TRBV7-9	TRBD1	-	TRBJ2-1	CASSRRQGARNEQFF	TGTGCCAGCAGCCGAAGACAGGGGGCGAGGAATGAGCAGTTCTTC
TRBV5-4	-	-	TRBJ1-2	CASSRLDSYYGYTF	TGTGCCAGCAGCCGATTGGACAGCTACTATGGCTACACCTTC
TRBV30	-	-	TRBJ1-2	CAWSVSRGTYGYTF	TGTGCCTGGAGTGTCTCCAGGGGAACCTATGGCTACACCTTC
TRBV5-1	-	-	TRBJ1-1	CASSSVRGGEAFF	TGCGCCAGCAGCTCGGTCCGGGGTGGTGAAGCTTTCTTT
TRBV29-1	-	once	TRBJ2-7	CSVRSPRAPPSYEQYF	TGCAGCGTTCGATCCCCCAGGGCCCCCCCCTCCTACGAGCAGTACTTC
TRBV6-2/TRBV6-3	TRBD2	-	TRBJ2-1	CASSPSGGSYNEQFF	TGTGCCAGCAGCCCCAGCGGGGGCTCCTACAATGAGCAGTTCTTC
TRBV28	TRBD1	-	TRBJ1-2	CASSSGTANYGYTF	TGTGCCAGCAGTTCGGGGACAGCTAACTATGGCTACACCTTC
TRBV24-1	-	-	TRBJ1-5	CATSDVGGYQPQHF	TGTGCCACCAGTGATGTTGGGGGCTATCAGCCCCAGCATTTT
TRBV28	TRBD2	-	TRBJ2-3	CASTPRGRALNTQYF	TGTGCCAGCACTCCCCGCGGGAGGGCCTTAAATACGCAGTATTTT
TRBV2	TRBD1	-	TRBJ1-4	CASRTGGTNEKLFF	TGTGCCAGCAGGACAGGGGGGACTAATGAAAAACTGTTTTTT